The 24 T cell receptor beta chains given below trace back to one sample, sequenced in a study of T cell changes during pregnancy in multiple sclerosis. This table comes from immunoSEQ multiplex PCR, and its TCRdb copy is limited to in-frame clones, with some not included. This sample yields about 39,000 clones, of which 94% are seen a single time; about 0.34% belongs to the top ten. The sequencing here drew on CD4+ T cells from peripheral blood mononuclear cells, taken after pregnancy. All receptors come from a female donor with multiple sclerosis, enrolled in a pregnancy study.

The gene calls are TRBV7-3 and TRBJ2-3; 10 nucleotides agree with TRBD2. The CDR3 length is 17 residues. Germline CDR1 and CDR2: SGHTA and FQGTGA. The trim removed 5 bases at V and 0 bases at J, leaving 8 bases unmatched. CDR3 sequence: CASSTRTSGVSTDTQYF. The CDR3 DNA sequence: TGTGCCAGCAGCACTCGAACTAGCGGGGTCAGCACAGATACGCAGTATTTT.

The J gene is TRBJ1-2, the V gene TRBV15; perhaps TRBD1 as D (5 bases). The V gene lost 5 bases and the J gene lost 8 bases, with 15 bases spanning the gap. Germline CDR1 and CDR2: LNHNV and YYDKDF (reference sequence). The CDR3 consists of 13 residues. The CDR3 sequence: CATSGGGSRGYTF. CDR3 DNA sequence: TGTGCCACCAGCGGCGGGGGGAGCCGGGGCTACACCTTC.

V and J are TRBV2 and TRBJ1-4, with 7 positions matching TRBD1. The junction had 17 bases not matched to a gene; V was cut back by 6 bases and J by 10 bases. CDR1 and CDR2 from the germline V gene are SNHLY and FYNNEI. There are 16 residues in the CDR3. CDR3 nucleotides: TGTGCCAGCAGCCTCATTGAGGGAAGGGGGCTCGGAAAACTGTTTTTT. Protein product: CASSLIEGRGLGKLFF.

V usage is TRBV6-1 and J usage is TRBJ1-1; D perhaps matches TRBD1 (5 bases). Germline CDR1 is MNHNS and CDR2 is SASEGT. V was clipped by 7 bases and J by 10 bases, with 22 bases between them. CDR3 length equals 14 residues. CDR3 DNA sequence: TGTGCCAGCAAGGCGGGCAGGGAGGTCTTGGGAGCTTTCTTT. Its protein product is CASKAGREVLGAFF.

The chain has TRBV19 and TRBJ2-5, with D possibly being TRBD1 (6 bases). The CDR3 consists of 16 residues. V lost 3 bases and J 0 bases, leaving 14 bases between the germline ends. Germline CDR1 LNHDA, CDR2 SQIVND (reference sequence). CDR3 sequence reads: CASSIKGHQYQETQYF. The CDR3 DNA follows: TGTGCCAGTAGTATTAAGGGACACCAGTACCAAGAGACCCAGTACTTC.

The genes are TRBV4-2 and TRBJ2-1; TRBD1 matches 12 bases. V lost 0 bases and J lost 4; bases outside the gene matches: 7. This CDR3 is 18 amino acids long. The germline CDR1 and CDR2 sequences are LGHNA and YNFKEQ. CDR3 in amino acids: CASSQDLPGQGAYNEQFF. The CDR3 nucleotides read TGTGCCAGCAGCCAAGACCTCCCGGGACAGGGGGCTTACAATGAGCAGTTCTTC.

The V gene is TRBV27, the J gene TRBJ1-2; D perhaps matches TRBD1 (5 bases). Germline V gives CDR1 MNHEY, CDR2 SMNVEV (reference sequence). CDR3 size: 14 residues. Trimming stripped 4 bases from V and 4 bases from J, with 13 bases between. This chain's CDR3 is CASSSRDGSYGYTF. As DNA, the CDR3 is TGTGCCAGCAGTTCGAGGGACGGGAGCTATGGCTACACCTTC.

The V gene is TRBV19, the J gene TRBJ1-6, with D possibly TRBD1 on 5 matching bases. The CDR3 totals 16 residues. V gave up 6 bases and J gave up 7 bases, with 19 bases separating them. In germline, CDR1 is LNHDA, CDR2 SQIVND (reference sequence). The CDR3 spells CASSRDFMQTNSPLHF. The CDR3 DNA reads TGTGCCAGTAGCCGGGACTTTATGCAAACGAATTCACCCCTCCACTTT.

The chain links TRBV5-1 to TRBJ1-1, with TRBD1 matching over 7 bases. V lost 4 bases and J lost 0; bases outside the gene matches: 6. Germline CDR1 is SGHRS and CDR2 is YFSETQ. The CDR3 length is 15 residues. DNA for the CDR3: TGCGCCAGCAGCGGCACCGGGACAGTGAACACTGAAGCTTTCTTT. This codes for CASSGTGTVNTEAFF.

The V call is TRBV5-4, the J call TRBJ1-1; maybe TRBD1 (5 bases). The CDR3 has 15 amino acids. Germline lookup yields CDR1 SGHNT and CDR2 YYREEE (reference sequence). The V end was cut by 3 bases, the J end by 0 bases, with 12 bases between. The DNA for the CDR3 is TGTGCCAGCAGCTCGGGGGGTCGGATGAACACTGAAGCTTTCTTT. Residues: CASSSGGRMNTEAFF.

J is TRBJ1-1 and V is TRBV6-5, with a tentative D call TRBD1 (6 bases). Trimming took off 4 bases at V and 0 bases at J, with 15 bases between the two ends. The germline CDR1 and CDR2 sequences are MNHEY and SVGAGI. This CDR3 contains 16 residues. The CDR3 nucleotides read TGTGCCAGCAGTTTAAACAGGGCGGCTATGAACACTGAAGCTTTCTTT. Amino acids: CASSLNRAAMNTEAFF.

The chain's CDR3 is CASRLWTGTGGSGANVLTF. The CDR3 DNA sequence: TGTGCAAGTCGCTTATGGACAGGGACAGGGGGATCTGGGGCCAACGTCCTGACTTTC. V gene TRBV12-2 combines with J gene TRBJ2-6; the table names TRBD1, a call not compared with the DNA. TRBV12-2 is listed as a pseudogene. This CDR3 region has 19 residues.

V gene TRBV10-3 combines with J gene TRBJ2-1; D is perhaps TRBD1 (6 bases). The germline V and J ends were trimmed by 11 bases and 7 bases, with 15 bases remaining between them. From germline, CDR1 is ENHRY and CDR2 SYGVKD. The CDR3 totals 12 residues. CDR3 sequence (DNA): TGTGCCGCCTTGTCACAGGGTAATGAGCAGTTCTTC. Translated: CAALSQGNEQFF.

This chain joins TRBV5-6 and TRBJ1-1; the match to TRBD1 covers 8 bases. The CDR3 spans 16 residues. J gave up 5 bases and V 0 bases, and 9 bases lay outside the gene matches. Per the germline V gene, CDR1 is SGHDT and CDR2 is YYEEEE. The CDR3 DNA reads TGTGCCAGCAGCTTGGGGACAGGGTGGGATGAGACTGAAGCTTTCTTT. Amino acids: CASSLGTGWDETEAFF. Filled out from reference TRBV5-6 and TRBJ1-1, the complete variable domain reads DAGVTQSPTHLIKTRGQQVTLRCSPKSGHDTVSWYQQALGQGPQFIFQYYEEEERQRGNFPDRFSGHQFPNYSSELNVNALLLGDSALYLCASSLGTGWDETEAFFGQGTRLTVV.

In this sample, this clone turned up a few times. The rearrangement joins TRBV6-1 to TRBJ2-1; D gene uncertain. The CDR3 spans 12 residues. The V gene's germline CDR1 is MNHNS and CDR2 SASEGT. Trimming shortened V by 2 bases and J by 13 bases, and 12 bases separated the two germline ends. The CDR3 here is CASSEFVQQQFF. The CDR3 DNA sequence: TGTGCCAGCAGTGAATTTGTCCAACAACAGTTCTTC.

V gene TRBV19 combines with J gene TRBJ2-1, with D maybe TRBD1 (7 bases). V was cut by 3 bases and J by 4 bases, with 13 bases left in between. The germline CDR1 and CDR2 sequences are LNHDA and SQIVND (reference sequence). The CDR3 has 15 residues. The CDR3 DNA reads TGTGCCAGTAGTATTGCCAGGGGGGTGTACAATGAGCAGTTCTTC. Protein product: CASSIARGVYNEQFF.

The chain combines TRBV2 with TRBJ1-2; 10 bases map to TRBD1. The CDR3 runs 13 residues. Germline CDR1 SNHLY, CDR2 FYNNEI. V was pared by 9 bases and J by 8 bases, with 9 bases of the junction left unmatched. The CDR3 nucleotides read TGTGCCAGGGCCGGGACAGGGGCGGGGGGCTACACCTTC. This codes for CARAGTGAGGYTF.

CDR3 sequence (DNA): TGTGCCAGCAGCTCGGGGGGGCAGGACGAGCAGTACTTC. This gives the protein CASSSGGQDEQYF. The chain employs TRBV7-3 and TRBJ2-7; TRBD2 matches 8 bases. The germline gives CDR1 SGHTA, CDR2 FQGTGA. This CDR3 is built from 13 residues. Trimming cost V 4 bases and J 5 bases; bases outside gene matches: 4.

The chain carries TRBV5-6 and TRBJ1-1, with TRBD1 identical over 10 bases. Trimming at V came to 3 bases and at J to 6 bases, leaving 2 bases not matched to a gene. CDR1 and CDR2 from the germline V gene are SGHDT and YYEEEE. This CDR3 comprises 13 residues. In DNA, the CDR3 is TGTGCCAGCAGCTCGACAGGGGGCTCTGAAGCTTTCTTT. Protein product: CASSSTGGSEAFF.

The chain recombines TRBV5-8 with TRBJ2-1, with 12 bases aligning to TRBD2. V shed 0 bases and J 1 base; nucleotides not matched to a gene: 11. Germline assignment: CDR1 SGHTS and CDR2 YDEGEE. There are 20 residues in the CDR3. In DNA, the CDR3 is TGTGCCAGCAGCTTGGTGTTGCTAGCGGGGGGGCGCGGGTCCTACAATGAGCAGTTCTTC. Its protein is CASSLVLLAGGRGSYNEQFF.

This chain uses TRBV29-1 with TRBJ1-2; D uncertain. This CDR3 region has 12 residues. The germline CDR1 and CDR2 sequences are SQVTM and ANQGSEA. Trimming left V 7 bases short and J 2 bases short, with 11 bases between. The chain's CDR3 is CSALGGNYGYTF. The CDR3 bases are TGCAGCGCCTTAGGAGGGAACTATGGCTACACCTTC.

The gene calls are TRBV7-8 and TRBJ2-7, with no clear D. V was trimmed by 3 bases and J by 0 bases, leaving 6 bases between them. The CDR3 spans 13 residues. Per the germline V gene, CDR1 is SGHVS and CDR2 is FQNEAQ. The CDR3 region is CASSFKSSYEQYF. CDR3 DNA sequence: TGTGCCAGCAGCTTTAAGAGCTCCTACGAGCAGTACTTC. Filled out from reference TRBV7-8 and TRBJ2-7, the complete variable domain reads GAGVSQSPRYKVAKRGQDVALRCDPISGHVSLFWYQQALGQGPEFLTYFQNEAQLDKSGLPSDRFFAERPEGSVSTLKIQRTQQEDSAVYLCASSFKSSYEQYFGPGTRLTVT.

The chain employs TRBV28 and TRBJ1-1; D may be TRBD1 (6 bases). The CDR3 is made up of 15 amino acids. CDR1 is MDHEN and CDR2 is SYDVKM in the germline V gene. V was clipped by 4 bases and J by 3 bases, with 15 bases between them. In nucleotides, the CDR3 is TGTGCCAGCAGTTCCGGGGGGGGGCGATACACTGAAGCTTTCTTT. Protein product: CASSSGGGRYTEAFF.

The DNA of the CDR3 is TGTGCCAGCAGTGAGTGGGCCACCGGGGAGCTGTTTTTT. It is translated as CASSEWATGELFF. The V and J genes are TRBV6-1 and TRBJ2-2, with D hard to call. This CDR3 is 13 amino acids long. CDR1 MNHNS and CDR2 SASEGT come from the germline V gene. Trimming shortened V by 3 bases and J by 4 bases, and 6 bases separated the two germline ends.